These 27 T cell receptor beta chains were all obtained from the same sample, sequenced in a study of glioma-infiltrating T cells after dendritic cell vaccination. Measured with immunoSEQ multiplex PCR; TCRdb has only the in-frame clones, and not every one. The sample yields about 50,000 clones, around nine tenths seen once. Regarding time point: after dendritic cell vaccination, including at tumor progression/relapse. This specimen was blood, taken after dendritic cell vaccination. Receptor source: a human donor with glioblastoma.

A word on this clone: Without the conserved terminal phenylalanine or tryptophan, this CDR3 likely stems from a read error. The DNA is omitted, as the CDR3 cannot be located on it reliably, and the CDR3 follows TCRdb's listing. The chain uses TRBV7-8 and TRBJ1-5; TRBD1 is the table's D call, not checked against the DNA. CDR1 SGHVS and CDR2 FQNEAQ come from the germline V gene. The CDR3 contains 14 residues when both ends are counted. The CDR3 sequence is CASSLGPSGQPCTY.

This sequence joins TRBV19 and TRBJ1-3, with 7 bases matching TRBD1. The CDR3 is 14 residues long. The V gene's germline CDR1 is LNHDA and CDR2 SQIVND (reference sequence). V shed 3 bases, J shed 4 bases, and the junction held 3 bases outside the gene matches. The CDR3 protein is CASSISTGGNTIYF. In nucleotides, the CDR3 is TGTGCCAGTAGTATCTCGACAGGGGGAAACACCATATATTTT.

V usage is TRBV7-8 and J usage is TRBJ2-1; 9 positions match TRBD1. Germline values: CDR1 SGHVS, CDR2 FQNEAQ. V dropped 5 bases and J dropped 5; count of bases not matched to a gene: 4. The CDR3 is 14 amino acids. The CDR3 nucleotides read TGTGCCAGCAGCGTACAGGGGGCCCACAATGAGCAGTTCTTC. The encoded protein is CASSVQGAHNEQFF. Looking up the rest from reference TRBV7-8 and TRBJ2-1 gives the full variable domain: GAGVSQSPRYKVAKRGQDVALRCDPISGHVSLFWYQQALGQGPEFLTYFQNEAQLDKSGLPSDRFFAERPEGSVSTLKIQRTQQEDSAVYLCASSVQGAHNEQFFGPGTRLTVL.

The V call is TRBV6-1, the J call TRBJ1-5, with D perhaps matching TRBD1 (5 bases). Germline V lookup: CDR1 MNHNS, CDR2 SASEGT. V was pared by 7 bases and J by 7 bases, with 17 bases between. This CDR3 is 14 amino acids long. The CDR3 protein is CASTRSQGRQPQHF. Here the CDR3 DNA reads TGTGCCAGCACCAGAAGCCAGGGCCGGCAGCCCCAGCATTTT.

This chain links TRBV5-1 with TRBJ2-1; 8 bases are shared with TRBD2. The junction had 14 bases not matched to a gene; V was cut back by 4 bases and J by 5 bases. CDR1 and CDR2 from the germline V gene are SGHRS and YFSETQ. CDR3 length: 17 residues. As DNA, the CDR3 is TGCGCCAGCAGCCTCATGGGACTAGAGATAATAAACAATGAGCAGTTCTTC. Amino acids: CASSLMGLEIINNEQFF. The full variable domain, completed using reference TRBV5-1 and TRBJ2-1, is KAGVTQTPRYLIKTRGQQVTLSCSPISGHRSVSWYQQTPGQGLQFLFEYFSETQRNKGNFPGRFSGRQFSNSRSEMNVSTLELGDSALYLCASSLMGLEIINNEQFFGPGTRLTVL.

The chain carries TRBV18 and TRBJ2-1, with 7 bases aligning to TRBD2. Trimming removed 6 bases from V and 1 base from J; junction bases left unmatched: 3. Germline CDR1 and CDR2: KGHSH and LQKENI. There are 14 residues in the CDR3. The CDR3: CASSPGGSYNEQFF. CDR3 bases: TGTGCCAGCTCTCCCGGGGGGTCCTACAATGAGCAGTTCTTC.

CDR3 in amino acids: CASSLSPGTSGNEQFF. The CDR3 coding sequence is TGTGCCAGCAGTCTGAGCCCCGGGACTAGCGGCAATGAGCAGTTCTTC. The chain combines TRBV27 with TRBJ2-1; 11 bases agree with TRBD2. CDR3 length equals 16 residues. V shed 5 bases and J 6 bases; nucleotides not matched to a gene: 9. Germline CDR1 MNHEY, CDR2 SMNVEV (reference sequence).

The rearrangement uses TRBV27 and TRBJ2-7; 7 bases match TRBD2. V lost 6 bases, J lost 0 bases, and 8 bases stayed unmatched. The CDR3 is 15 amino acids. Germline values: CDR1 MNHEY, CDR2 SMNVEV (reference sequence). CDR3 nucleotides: TGTGCCAGCAGAAAGGGTCCGGGGGGCTCCTACGAGCAGTACTTC. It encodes CASRKGPGGSYEQYF.

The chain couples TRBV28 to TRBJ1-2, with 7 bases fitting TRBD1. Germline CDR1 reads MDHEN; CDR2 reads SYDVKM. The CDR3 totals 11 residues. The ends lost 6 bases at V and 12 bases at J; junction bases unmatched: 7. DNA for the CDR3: TGTGCCAGCAGGGGACAGTTCTTCCACACCTTC. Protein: CASRGQFFHTF.

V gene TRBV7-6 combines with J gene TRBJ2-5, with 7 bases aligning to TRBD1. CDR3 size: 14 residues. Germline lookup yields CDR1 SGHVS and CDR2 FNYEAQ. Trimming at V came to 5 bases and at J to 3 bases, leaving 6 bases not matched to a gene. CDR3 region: CASSVSGQKETQYF. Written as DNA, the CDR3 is TGTGCCAGCAGCGTGTCGGGACAGAAAGAGACCCAGTACTTC. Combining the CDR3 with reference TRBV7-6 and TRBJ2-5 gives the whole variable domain GAGVSQSPRYKVTKRGQDVALRCDPISGHVSLYWYRQALGQGPEFLTYFNYEAQQDKSGLPNDRFSAERPEGSISTLTIQRTEQRDSAMYRCASSVSGQKETQYFGPGTRLLVL.

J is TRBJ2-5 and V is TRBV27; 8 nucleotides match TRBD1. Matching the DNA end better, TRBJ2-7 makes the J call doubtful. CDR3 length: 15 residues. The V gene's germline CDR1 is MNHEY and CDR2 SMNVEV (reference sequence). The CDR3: CASSSRDRNPYEQYF. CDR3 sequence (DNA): TGTGCCAGCAGTTCAAGGGACAGGAACCCCTACGAGCAGTACTTC.

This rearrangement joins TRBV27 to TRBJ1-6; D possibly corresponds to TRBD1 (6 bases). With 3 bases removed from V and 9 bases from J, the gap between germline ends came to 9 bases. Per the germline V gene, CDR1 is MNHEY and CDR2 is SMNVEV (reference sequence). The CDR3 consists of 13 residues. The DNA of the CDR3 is TGTGCCAGCAGTTTGGGGGCAGCTTCACCCCTCCACTTT. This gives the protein CASSLGAASPLHF.

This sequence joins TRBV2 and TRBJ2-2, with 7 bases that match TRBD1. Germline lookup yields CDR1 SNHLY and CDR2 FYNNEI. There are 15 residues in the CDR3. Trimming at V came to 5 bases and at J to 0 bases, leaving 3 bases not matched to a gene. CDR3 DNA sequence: TGTGCCAGCAGTATAGGACAGGCGAACACCGGGGAGCTGTTTTTT. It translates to CASSIGQANTGELFF.

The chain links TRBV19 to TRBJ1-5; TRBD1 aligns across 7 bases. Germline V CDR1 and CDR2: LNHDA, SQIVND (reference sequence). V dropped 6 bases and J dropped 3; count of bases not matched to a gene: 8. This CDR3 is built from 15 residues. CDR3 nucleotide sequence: TGTGCCAGTAGATCACCGGGACAGTTCAATCAGCCCCAGCATTTT. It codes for CASRSPGQFNQPQHF.

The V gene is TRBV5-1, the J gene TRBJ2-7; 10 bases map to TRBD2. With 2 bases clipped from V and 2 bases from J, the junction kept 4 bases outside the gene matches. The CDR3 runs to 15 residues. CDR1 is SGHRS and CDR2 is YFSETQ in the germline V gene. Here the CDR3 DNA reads TGCGCCAGCAGCTTACCTCTAGCGGGGGCCTACGAGCAGTACTTC. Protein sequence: CASSLPLAGAYEQYF.

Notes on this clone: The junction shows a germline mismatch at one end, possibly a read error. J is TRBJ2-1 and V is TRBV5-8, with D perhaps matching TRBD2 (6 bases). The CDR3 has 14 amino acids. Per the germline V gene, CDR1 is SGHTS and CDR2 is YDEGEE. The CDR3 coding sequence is TGTGCCAGCAGCTTGGTTGGGTTAGGACTACACCCCGTCTTC. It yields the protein CASSLVGLGLHPVF.

The CDR3 nucleotides are TGTGCCAGCAGTGAACCTGTACAGGGGGCCCACTACGAGCAGTACTTC. It translates to CASSEPVQGAHYEQYF. J is TRBJ2-7 and V is TRBV6-1, with 9 bases lining up with TRBD1. The V gene end was trimmed by 2 bases and the J gene end by 3 bases; junction bases not matched to a gene: 8. Germline V CDR1 and CDR2: MNHNS, SASEGT. This CDR3 region has 16 residues.

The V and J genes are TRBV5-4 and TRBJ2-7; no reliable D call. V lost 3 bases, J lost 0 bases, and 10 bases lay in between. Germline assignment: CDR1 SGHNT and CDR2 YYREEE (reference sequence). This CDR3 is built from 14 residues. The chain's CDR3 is CASSYPGDSYEQYF. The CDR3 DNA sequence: TGTGCCAGCAGCTACCCGGGTGACTCCTACGAGCAGTACTTC.

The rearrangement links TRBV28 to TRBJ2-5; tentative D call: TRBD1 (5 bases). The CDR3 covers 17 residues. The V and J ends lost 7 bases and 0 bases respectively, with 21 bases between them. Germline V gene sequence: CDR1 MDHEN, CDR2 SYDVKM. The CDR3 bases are TGTGCCAGCACGAAGGCAGGGTCTTACCAACACCAAGAGACCCAGTACTTC. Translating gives CASTKAGSYQHQETQYF.

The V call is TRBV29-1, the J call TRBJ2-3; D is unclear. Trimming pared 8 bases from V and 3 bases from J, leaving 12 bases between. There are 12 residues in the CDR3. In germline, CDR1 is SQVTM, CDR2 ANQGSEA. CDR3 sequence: CSIRNRTDTQYF. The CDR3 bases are TGCAGCATACGTAATAGAACAGATACGCAGTATTTT.

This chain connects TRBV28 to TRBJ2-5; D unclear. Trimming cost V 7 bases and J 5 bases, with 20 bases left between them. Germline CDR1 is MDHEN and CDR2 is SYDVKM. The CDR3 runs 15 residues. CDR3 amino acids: CASTDPLVYAETQYF. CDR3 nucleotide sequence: TGTGCCAGCACCGATCCCCTAGTTTATGCGGAGACCCAGTACTTC.

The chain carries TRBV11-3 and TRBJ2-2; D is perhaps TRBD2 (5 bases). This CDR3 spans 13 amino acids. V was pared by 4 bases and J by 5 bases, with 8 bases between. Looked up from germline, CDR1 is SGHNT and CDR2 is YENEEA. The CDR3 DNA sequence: TGTGCCAGCAGCTCGCGAGGGACCGGGGAGCTGTTTTTT. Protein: CASSSRGTGELFF.

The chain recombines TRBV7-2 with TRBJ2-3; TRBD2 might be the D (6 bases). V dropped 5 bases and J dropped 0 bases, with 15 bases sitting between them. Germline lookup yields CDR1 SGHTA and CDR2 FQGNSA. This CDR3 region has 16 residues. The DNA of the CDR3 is TGTGCCAGCAGCCCTCGTTTGGGGGGTAGCACAGATACGCAGTATTTT. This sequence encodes CASSPRLGGSTDTQYF. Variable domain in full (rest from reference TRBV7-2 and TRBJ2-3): GAGVSQSPSNKVTEKGKDVELRCDPISGHTALYWYRQSLGQGLEFLIYFQGNSAPDKSGLPSDRFSAERTGGSVSTLTIQRTQQEDSAVYLCASSPRLGGSTDTQYFGPGTRLTVL.

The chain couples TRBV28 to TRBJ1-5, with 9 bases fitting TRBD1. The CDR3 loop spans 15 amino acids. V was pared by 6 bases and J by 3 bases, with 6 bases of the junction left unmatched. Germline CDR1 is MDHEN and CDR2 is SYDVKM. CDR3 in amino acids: CASRSGTGSNQPQHF. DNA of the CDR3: TGTGCCAGCAGGTCCGGGACAGGGTCCAATCAGCCCCAGCATTTT.

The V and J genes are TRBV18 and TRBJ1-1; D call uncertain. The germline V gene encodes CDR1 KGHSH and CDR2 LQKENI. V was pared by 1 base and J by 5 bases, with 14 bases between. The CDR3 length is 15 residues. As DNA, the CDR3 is TGTGCCAGCTCACCACGGTTCGGGAGCGAGACTGAAGCTTTCTTT. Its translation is CASSPRFGSETEAFF.

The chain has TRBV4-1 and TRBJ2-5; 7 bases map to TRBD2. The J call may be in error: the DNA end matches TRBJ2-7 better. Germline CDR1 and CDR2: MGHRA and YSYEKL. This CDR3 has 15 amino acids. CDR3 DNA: TGCGCCAGCAGCCAAGACAGTGGGGGAGGGTACGAGCAGTACTTC. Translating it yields CASSQDSGGGYEQYF.

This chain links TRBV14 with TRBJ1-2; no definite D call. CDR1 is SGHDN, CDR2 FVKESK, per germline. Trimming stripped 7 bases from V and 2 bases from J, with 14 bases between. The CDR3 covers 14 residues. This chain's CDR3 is CASIPRGQNYGYTF. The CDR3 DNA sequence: TGTGCCAGCATCCCTCGCGGGCAGAACTATGGCTACACCTTC.